This TCR beta chain was captured by sequencing in a study of OX40 agonist ivuxolimab in advanced cancers. Study-level results: In a subset of nonresponders, normalized T-cell clonal expansion was also low. At 0.1 to 3.0 mg/kg, CD4+ and CD8+ blood T cells expanded clonally by week 6.

The repertoire was sequenced with immunoSEQ multiplex PCR; TCRdb's copy has only in-frame clones and lacks some. The sample holds some 50,000 clones; roughly 90% are singletons and the top ten take roughly 12%. Turning to this clone: Antigen unknown.

Sequences were derived from CD4+ or CD8+ T cells sorted from blood, sampled in a trial of the OX40 agonist ivuxolimab. The receptor was derived from an adult with an advanced solid tumor such as melanoma, head and neck, liver or kidney cancer.

The CDR3 protein is CASSLEGGRYNEIEKLFF. The CDR3 region has the DNA TGCGCCAGCAGCTTAGAGGGGGGCAGATATAATGAGATTGAAAAACTGTTTTTT. The chain carries TRBV5-1 and TRBJ1-4; D may be TRBD1 (6 bases). The V end was cut by 2 bases, the J end by 7 bases, with 24 bases between. Germline V gives CDR1 SGHRS, CDR2 YFSETQ. The CDR3 sequence is 18 residues long.